This T cell receptor beta chain was documented in a study of blood T cell repertoires in COVID-19. Study-wide context: The samples span acute and convalescent COVID-19 from the United States, Italy and Spain. T cells, B-cell-depleted T cells, or PBMCs supplied cDNA or gDNA.

Measured with immunoSEQ multiplex PCR; TCRdb has only the in-frame clones, and not every one. Of more than 85,000 clones in the sample, around 90% were seen once. This CDR3 contains 15 residues. CDR1 is LGHDT and CDR2 is YNNKEL in the germline V gene (reference sequence). The germline V and J ends were trimmed by 4 bases and 4 bases, with 13 bases remaining between them. Sample: peripheral blood. This TCR was recovered from a woman aged 55 to 70 with acute or convalescent COVID-19. The chain uses TRBV3-1 (or the pseudogene TRBV3-2) and TRBJ2-2; no reliable D call. The CDR3 sequence is CASSLLDPATGELFF. CDR3 coding DNA: TGTGCCAGCAGCCTCCTAGACCCCGCCACCGGGGAGCTGTTTTTT.